Following are 25 T cell receptor beta chains from one sample sequenced in a study of blood T cell repertoires in COVID-19. Generated by immunoSEQ multiplex PCR, the TCRdb table keeps only in-frame clones and is missing some. This table holds 270,000 or so clones, around nine tenths found once. Sequenced material: peripheral blood. All receptors come from a man aged 40-49 years with active or convalescent COVID-19.

The chain uses TRBV2 and TRBJ1-6; 9 bases align to TRBD1. After removal of 1 base from V and 4 bases from J, the junction contained 8 bases not matched to a gene. Per the germline V gene, CDR1 is SNHLY and CDR2 is FYNNEI. The CDR3 spans 18 residues. The chain's CDR3 is CASSEVAGTGFYNSPLHF. The DNA for the CDR3 is TGTGCCAGCAGTGAAGTAGCCGGGACAGGGTTTTATAATTCACCCCTCCACTTT.

This clone appeared once. The chain combines TRBV7-9 with TRBJ2-1; 7 nucleotides agree with TRBD2. The V gene end was trimmed by 8 bases and the J gene end by 8 bases; junction bases not matched to a gene: 0. Per the germline V gene, CDR1 is SEHNR and CDR2 is FQNEAQ (reference sequence). The CDR3 consists of 10 residues. CDR3 DNA: TGTGCCAGCGGGGGGGATGAGCAGTTCTTC. This translates into CASGGDEQFF.

This chain links TRBV6-4 with TRBJ1-2; D possibly corresponds to TRBD1 (5 bases). The CDR3 is 17 residues long. V lost 4 bases and J lost 4, with 22 bases in between. Germline V gives CDR1 MRHNA, CDR2 SNTAGT. CDR3 coding DNA: TGTGCCAGCAGTGTCACGGCGGGGCCGGGAGGTGGCTATGGCTACACCTTC. Protein: CASSVTAGPGGGYGYTF.

This clone occurred once. The chain carries TRBV24-1 and TRBJ2-1; D may be TRBD2 (6 bases). Germline V gene data show CDR1 as KGHDR and CDR2 as SFDVKD. V lost 3 bases and J lost 1, with 6 bases in between. This CDR3 is 14 amino acids long. Here the CDR3 DNA reads TGTGCCACCAGTGATGGAGGGTCCTACAATGAGCAGTTCTTC. This sequence encodes CATSDGGSYNEQFF.

This CDR3 is CASSRDSVTDTQYF. CDR3 nucleotide sequence: TGTGCCAGCAGTCGGGACAGCGTCACAGATACGCAGTATTTT. V gene TRBV7-3 combines with J gene TRBJ2-3; the match to TRBD1 covers 7 bases. Germline V gives CDR1 SGHTA, CDR2 FQGTGA. This CDR3 is 14 amino acids long. The V segment lost 6 bases and the J segment 2 bases; nucleotides outside the gene matches: 5.

The CDR3 here is CASSEALAVGGDEQYF. The CDR3 DNA sequence: TGTGCCAGCAGTGAAGCGCTTGCAGTAGGGGGTGACGAGCAGTACTTC. V is TRBV6-1 and J is TRBJ2-7; perhaps TRBD1 as D (6 bases). The CDR3 runs 16 residues. Germline V gene data show CDR1 as MNHNS and CDR2 as SASEGT. V dropped 0 bases and J dropped 5 bases, with 17 bases sitting between them.

V is TRBV5-6 and J is TRBJ1-1; TRBD1 matches at 10 bases. The CDR3 length is 14 residues. J gave up 8 bases and V 5 bases, and 9 bases lay outside the gene matches. Germline loops: CDR1 SGHDT, CDR2 YYEEEE. Here the CDR3 DNA reads TGTGCCAGCAGGGTGACAGGGGGCGCGTCGGAAGCTTTCTTT. Residues: CASRVTGGASEAFF. The full variable domain, with the rest looked up from reference TRBV5-6 and TRBJ1-1, is DAGVTQSPTHLIKTRGQQVTLRCSPKSGHDTVSWYQQALGQGPQFIFQYYEEEERQRGNFPDRFSGHQFPNYSSELNVNALLLGDSALYLCASRVTGGASEAFFGQGTRLTVV.

The genes are TRBV11-2 and TRBJ1-4, with a tentative D call TRBD1 (5 bases). CDR3 size: 16 residues. The V gene's germline CDR1 is SGHAT and CDR2 FQNNGV. Trimming shortened V by 2 bases and J by 7 bases, and 17 bases separated the two germline ends. This CDR3 reads CASSLRPTASGEKLFF. CDR3 coding DNA: TGTGCCAGCAGCTTACGCCCGACAGCCTCGGGTGAAAAACTGTTTTTT.

The gene calls are TRBV7-3 and TRBJ2-1; 8 nucleotides line up with TRBD2. The length of the CDR3 is 16 residues. Trimming took 5 bases from V and 10 from J; bases not matched to a gene: 16. The germline CDR1 and CDR2 sequences are SGHTA and FQGTGA. This CDR3 is CASSPPPGLDLGEQFF. The CDR3 DNA is TGTGCCAGCAGCCCTCCCCCGGGACTAGATTTAGGCGAGCAGTTCTTC.

The V and J genes are TRBV5-1 and TRBJ2-2; TRBD2 matches 11 bases. This CDR3 comprises 15 residues. V shed 7 bases, J shed 3 bases, and the junction held 5 bases outside the gene matches. Germline lookup yields CDR1 SGHRS and CDR2 YFSETQ. DNA for the CDR3: TGCGCCAGCCGGTTGACTAGCGGGGACACCGGGGAGCTGTTTTTT. Translated: CASRLTSGDTGELFF.

J is TRBJ2-5 and V is TRBV29-1; the D gene is possibly TRBD1 (6 bases). The CDR3 spans 13 residues. V was pared by 6 bases and J by 6 bases, with 17 bases between. Germline assignment: CDR1 SQVTM and CDR2 ANQGSEA. For the CDR3, the DNA is TGCAGCGTCGAACAGGGATTAGGAAAGACCCAGTACTTC. The encoded protein is CSVEQGLGKTQYF.

This chain uses TRBV7-2 with TRBJ2-3, with D perhaps matching TRBD2 (7 bases). Germline V gene lookup returns CDR1 SGHTA and CDR2 FQGNSA. V was trimmed by 2 bases and J by 2 bases, leaving 17 bases between them. The CDR3 consists of 17 residues. This chain's CDR3 is CASSLTRGGGFTDTQYF. The CDR3 DNA is TGTGCCAGCAGCTTAACCCGAGGCGGGGGCTTCACAGATACGCAGTATTTT. Supplemented by reference TRBV7-2 and TRBJ2-3, the full variable domain reads GAGVSQSPSNKVTEKGKDVELRCDPISGHTALYWYRQSLGQGLEFLIYFQGNSAPDKSGLPSDRFSAERTGGSVSTLTIQRTQQEDSAVYLCASSLTRGGGFTDTQYFGPGTRLTVL.

This chain joins TRBV5-5 and TRBJ1-1, with D hard to call. This CDR3 contains 11 residues. Trimming shortened V by 7 bases and J by 2 bases, and 6 bases separated the two germline ends. Germline V lookup: CDR1 SGHKS, CDR2 YYEKEE (reference sequence). The CDR3 DNA sequence: TGTGCCAGCCTTAAAAACACTGAAGCTTTCTTT. Its translation: CASLKNTEAFF.

This clone has just a few counts. The chain carries TRBV7-9 and TRBJ1-2, with 7 bases lining up with TRBD1. V shed 0 bases, J shed 4 bases, and the junction held 11 bases outside the gene matches. In germline, CDR1 is SEHNR, CDR2 FQNEAQ (reference sequence). This CDR3 is 17 amino acids long. CDR3 bases: TGTGCCAGCAGCTTAGCACCCGGGACAGACACCCCCTATGGCTACACCTTC. Protein sequence: CASSLAPGTDTPYGYTF.

V usage is TRBV9 and J usage is TRBJ1-6, with a weak D call TRBD1 (5 bases). V was clipped by 7 bases and J by 7 bases, with 12 bases between them. The CDR3 runs to 13 residues. The germline gives CDR1 SGDLS, CDR2 YYNGEE. The CDR3 region is CASGRGENSPLHF. The CDR3 DNA follows: TGTGCCAGCGGAAGGGGCGAAAATTCACCCCTCCACTTT.

The chain is built from TRBV27 and TRBJ2-3; 10 positions agree with TRBD2. The CDR3 has 16 residues. The trim removed 2 bases at V and 6 bases at J, leaving 8 bases unmatched. Germline V gives CDR1 MNHEY, CDR2 SMNVEV (reference sequence). CDR3 nucleotides: TGTGCCAGCAGTTTAAACGCAGGACTAGCGGCCGATACGCAGTATTTT. This codes for CASSLNAGLAADTQYF.

The chain joins TRBV6-5 to TRBJ2-7, with D hard to call. The CDR3 spans 15 residues. Germline CDR1 MNHEY, CDR2 SVGAGI. Trimming shortened V by 2 bases and J by 2 bases, and 13 bases separated the two germline ends. The CDR3 sequence is CASSYPGSNPYEQYF. The CDR3 DNA reads as TGTGCCAGCAGTTACCCCGGGTCCAACCCCTACGAGCAGTACTTC.

CDR3 DNA: TGTGCCATCTCACGGGCGGGTCAGCCCCAGCATTTT. This sequence encodes CAISRAGQPQHF. The chain is built from TRBV12-3 or TRBV12-4 and TRBJ1-5; no reliable D call. Trimming removed 10 bases at V and 6 bases at J, with 13 bases between. CDR3 length equals 12 residues.

This sequence joins TRBV4-1 and TRBJ2-1, with a weak D call TRBD1 (6 bases). Trimming stripped 3 bases from V and 4 bases from J, with 10 bases between. CDR3 size: 14 residues. Looked up from germline, CDR1 is MGHRA and CDR2 is YSYEKL. CDR3 amino acids: CASSHPGTYNEQFF. The CDR3 bases are TGCGCCAGCAGCCACCCCGGGACATACAATGAGCAGTTCTTC.

V and J are TRBV9 and TRBJ2-4; D remains unclear. Trimming took off 0 bases at V and 2 bases at J, with 18 bases between the two ends. There are 18 residues in the CDR3. Per germline, CDR1 SGDLS and CDR2 YYNGEE. DNA for the CDR3: TGTGCCAGCAGCGTAGGGGCCCCCTTGGGTGTAACCAAAAACATTCAGTACTTC. Its translation is CASSVGAPLGVTKNIQYF.

This sequence joins TRBV3-1 (or the pseudogene TRBV3-2) and TRBJ1-4; 9 positions agree with TRBD1. Germline V gives CDR1 LGHDT, CDR2 YNNKEL (reference sequence). The CDR3 has 17 amino acids. The V and J ends lost 0 bases and 7 bases, in that order; junction bases with no gene match: 9. The CDR3 DNA sequence: TGTGCCAGCAGCCAAGAAGGTGGGGGACAGGGTGGTGAAAAACTGTTTTTT. It is translated as CASSQEGGGQGGEKLFF.

The table lists this clone with a count of one. The V and J genes are TRBV19 and TRBJ1-5; 7 nucleotides line up with TRBD1. This CDR3 has 13 residues. J lost 6 bases, V lost 6 bases, and 5 bases had no gene match. Germline assignment: CDR1 LNHDA and CDR2 SQIVND (reference sequence). The CDR3 region has the DNA TGTGCCAGTAGCCAGGGGGTCAGTCAGCCCCAGCATTTT. Protein product: CASSQGVSQPQHF. Full variable domain (missing parts from reference TRBV19 and TRBJ1-5): DGGITQSPKYLFRKEGQNVTLSCEQNLNHDAMYWYRQDPGQGLRLIYYSQIVNDFQKGDIAEGYSVSREKKESFPLTVTSAQKNPTAFYLCASSQGVSQPQHFGDGTRLSIL.

The rearrangement uses TRBV6-4 and TRBJ1-2, with D possibly being TRBD1 (6 bases). V lost 3 bases and J 5 bases, leaving 16 bases between the germline ends. The CDR3 consists of 15 residues. The germline CDR1 and CDR2 sequences are MRHNA and SNTAGT. In DNA, the CDR3 is TGTGCCAGCAGTGAGGCTTGGGGGCCGCTATATGGCTACACCTTC. The encoded protein is CASSEAWGPLYGYTF.

The V call is TRBV12-3 or TRBV12-4, the J call TRBJ2-5; no clear D gene. The CDR3 is made up of 11 amino acids. The V and J ends lost 9 bases and 2 bases respectively, with 7 bases between them. The CDR3 coding sequence is TGTGCCAGTGGGCAGCAAGAGACCCAGTACTTC. Translated: CASGQQETQYF.

V is TRBV24-1 and J is TRBJ2-3; D not resolved. CDR1 KGHDR and CDR2 SFDVKD come from the germline V gene. The V end lost 12 bases, the J end lost 0 bases, and 12 bases lay between the germline ends. The CDR3 length is 13 residues. CDR3 sequence: CAVSDDSTDTQYF. CDR3 sequence (DNA): TGTGCCGTAAGCGACGATAGCACAGATACGCAGTATTTT.